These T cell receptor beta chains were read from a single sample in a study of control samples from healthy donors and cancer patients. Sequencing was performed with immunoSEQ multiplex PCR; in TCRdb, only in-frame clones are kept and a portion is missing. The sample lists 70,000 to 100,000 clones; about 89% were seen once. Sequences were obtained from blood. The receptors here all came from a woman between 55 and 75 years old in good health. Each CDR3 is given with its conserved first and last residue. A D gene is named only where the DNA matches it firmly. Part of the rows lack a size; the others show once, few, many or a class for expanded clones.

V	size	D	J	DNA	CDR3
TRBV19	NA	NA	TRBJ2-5	TGTGCCAGTAGTTTCGACAGCCAAGAGACCCAGTACTTC	CASSFDSQETQYF
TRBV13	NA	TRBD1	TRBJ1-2	TGTGCCAGCAGCGCCCAATTTAAGGGGGCAGGAGGCTACACCTTC	CASSAQFKGAGGYTF
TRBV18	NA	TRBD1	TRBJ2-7	TGTGCCAGCTCATCTTATTCCGGGACAGCTTCCTACGAGCAGTACTTC	CASSSYSGTASYEQYF
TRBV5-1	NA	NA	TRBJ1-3	TGCGCCAGCAGCTTGGAGGGAGGGGCTGGAAACACCATATATTTT	CASSLEGGAGNTIYF
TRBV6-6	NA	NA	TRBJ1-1	TGTGCCAGCAGTTATTCGGACGAAAACACTGAAGCTTTCTTT	CASSYSDENTEAFF
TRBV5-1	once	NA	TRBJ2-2	TGCGCCAGCAGCTTTTTAGGGGTCATCACCGGGGAGCTGTTTTTT	CASSFLGVITGELFF
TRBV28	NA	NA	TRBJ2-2	TGTGCCAGCAATCCCACAGGGTACACCGGGGAGCTGTTTTTT	CASNPTGYTGELFF
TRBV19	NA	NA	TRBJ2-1	TGTGCCAGTAGTATACAAGGTCTTGGTCTTTCGGTCAATGAGCAGTTCTTC	CASSIQGLGLSVNEQFF
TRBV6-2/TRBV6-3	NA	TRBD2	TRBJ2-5	TGTGCCAGCAGTTACCATCGGGAGGATTTAGAGACCCAGTACTTC	CASSYHREDLETQYF
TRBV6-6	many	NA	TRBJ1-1	TGTGCCAGCAGTTATCTTCAAGACACTGAAGCTTTCTTT	CASSYLQDTEAFF
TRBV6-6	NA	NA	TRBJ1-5	TGTGCCAGCAGCCCCTGGGGCGGATATAGCAATCAGCCCCAGCATTTT	CASSPWGGYSNQPQHF
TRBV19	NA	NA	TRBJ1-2	TGTGCCAGTAGAGGGTATGGCTACACCTTC	CASRGYGYTF
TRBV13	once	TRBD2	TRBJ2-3	TGTGCCAGCAGCCCCTCCGGGTGGCTAGCGGGCTACGATACGCAGTATTTT	CASSPSGWLAGYDTQYF
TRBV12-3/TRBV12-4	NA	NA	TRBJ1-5	TGTGCCAGCAGTCGACAGGGCAATCAGCCCCAGCATTTT	CASSRQGNQPQHF
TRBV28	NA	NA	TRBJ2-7	TGTGCCAGCAGGGACAGCCAGAGCTCCTACGAGCAGTACTTC	CASRDSQSSYEQYF
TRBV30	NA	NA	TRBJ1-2	TGTGCCTGGAGGCGGGGGCCCGTAAGTGGCTACACCTTC	CAWRRGPVSGYTF
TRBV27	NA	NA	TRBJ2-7	TGTGCCAGCAGTTTACGGTTAGGGACAATCGTTTACGAGCAGTACTTC	CASSLRLGTIVYEQYF
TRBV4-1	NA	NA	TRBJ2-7	TGCGCCAGCAGCAAGGGCGGAGATTCCTACGAGCAGTACTTC	CASSKGGDSYEQYF
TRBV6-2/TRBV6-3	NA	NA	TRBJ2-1	TGTGCCAGCAGTCCCGGGAGCTCCTACAATGAGCAGTTCTTC	CASSPGSSYNEQFF
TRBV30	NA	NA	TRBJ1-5	TGTGCCTGGGGTACGTGGGGCAATCAGCCCCAGCATTTT	CAWGTWGNQPQHF
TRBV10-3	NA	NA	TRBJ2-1	TGTGCCATCAGTGGGGGGGCCGGGAATGAGCAGTTCTTC	CAISGGAGNEQFF
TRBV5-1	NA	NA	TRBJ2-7	TGCGCCAGCAGCTCGGCAGGGAAGTTCTACGAGCAGTACTTC	CASSSAGKFYEQYF
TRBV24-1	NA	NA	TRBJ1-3	TGTGCCACCAGTTCCGGGAGGGCTAGCTCTGGAAACACCATATATTTT	CATSSGRASSGNTIYF
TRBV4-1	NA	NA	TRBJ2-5	TGCGCCAGCAGCCAAGTTGTTCGGGAGACCCAGTACTTC	CASSQVVRETQYF
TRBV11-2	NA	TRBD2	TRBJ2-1	TGTGCCAGCAGCTCGTGGAGTCGCGGGGGCTCCTACAATGAGCAGTTCTTC	CASSSWSRGGSYNEQFF
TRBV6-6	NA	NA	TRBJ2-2	TGTGCCAGCAGTTACGGGGGCGAGGACGAGCTGTTTTTT	CASSYGGEDELFF
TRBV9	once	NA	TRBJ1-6	TGTGCCAGCAGCGTAGTGGAGGGGTGGAATTCACCCCTCCACTTT	CASSVVEGWNSPLHF
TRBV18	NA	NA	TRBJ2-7	TGTGCCAGCTCACGCTTTACTAGTACAAGTGTCGGGTCCCCCTACGAGCAGTACTTC	CASSRFTSTSVGSPYEQYF
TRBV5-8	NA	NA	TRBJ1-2	TGTGCCAGCAGCTTGGGACTTTCTAACTATGGCTACACCTTC	CASSLGLSNYGYTF
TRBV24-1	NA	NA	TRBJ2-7	TGTGCCACCAGTGATTCACCCGGGACTGGGAGCTCCTACGAGCAGTACTTC	CATSDSPGTGSSYEQYF
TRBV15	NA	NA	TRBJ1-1	TGTGCCACCAGGTGGGACACTGAAGCTTTCTTT	CATRWDTEAFF
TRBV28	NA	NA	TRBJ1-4	TGTGCCAGCAGCTTTGCTGGGGCTACAACTAATGAAAAACTGTTTTTT	CASSFAGATTNEKLFF
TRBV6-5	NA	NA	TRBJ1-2	TGTGCCAGCAGCCCGACAGTCGTCGATGGCTACACCTTC	CASSPTVVDGYTF
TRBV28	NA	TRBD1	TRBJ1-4	TGTGCCAGCAACTTATCCGGGACAGGGGGCGTGACTAATGAAAAACTGTTTTTT	CASNLSGTGGVTNEKLFF
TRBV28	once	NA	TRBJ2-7	TGTGCGACTCGTGTGTCAGCTACCCACGAGCAGTACTTC	CATRVSATHEQYF
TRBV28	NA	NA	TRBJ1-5	TGTGCCAGCAGACGGGACCATCAGCCCCAGCATTTT	CASRRDHQPQHF
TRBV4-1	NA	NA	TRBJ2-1	TGCGCCAGCAGCAGGACGGTCTACAATGAGCAGTTCTTC	CASSRTVYNEQFF
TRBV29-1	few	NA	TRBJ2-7	TGCAGCGGGGGACCCTCCGGGGGCGACGAGCAGTACTTC	CSGGPSGGDEQYF
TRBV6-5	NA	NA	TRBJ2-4	TGTGCCAGCTTACTAGTAGCCAAAAACATTCAGTACTTC	CASLLVAKNIQYF
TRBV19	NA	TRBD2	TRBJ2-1	TGTGCCAGTAGTATGACTAGCGTATCCTACAATGAGCAGTTCTTC	CASSMTSVSYNEQFF
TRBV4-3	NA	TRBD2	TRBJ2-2	TGCGCCAGCAGCCAAGAGAGGACTAGCGGGCCCGCCGGGGAGCTGTTTTTT	CASSQERTSGPAGELFF
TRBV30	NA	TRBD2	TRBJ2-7	TGTGCCTGGAATAGGGAGGGAGGCCCCTCGAAGTACTTC	CAWNREGGPSKYF